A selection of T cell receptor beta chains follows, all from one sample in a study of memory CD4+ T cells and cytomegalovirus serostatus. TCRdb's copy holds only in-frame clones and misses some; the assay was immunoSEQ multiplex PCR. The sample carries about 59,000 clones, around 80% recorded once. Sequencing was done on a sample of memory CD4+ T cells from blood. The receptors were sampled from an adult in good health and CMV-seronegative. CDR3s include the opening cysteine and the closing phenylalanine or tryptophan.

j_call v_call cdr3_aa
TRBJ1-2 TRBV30 CAWKWLGRVFSSSYGYTF
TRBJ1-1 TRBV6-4 CASRGDRRNTEAFF
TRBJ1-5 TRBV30 CAWEQPPGPKGNQPQHF
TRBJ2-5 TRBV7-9 CASTRDYQETQYF
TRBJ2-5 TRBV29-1 CSVQGVSSESGAQYF
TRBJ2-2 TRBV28 CASSLGTGNTGELFF
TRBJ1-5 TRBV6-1 CASSEGGTVDQPQHF
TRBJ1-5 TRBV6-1 CASSDDLGSNQPQHF
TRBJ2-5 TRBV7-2 CASRSNIAGGETQYF
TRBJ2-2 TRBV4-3 CASSQRGTSETGELFF
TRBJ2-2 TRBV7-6 CASTLAGGRGTGELFF
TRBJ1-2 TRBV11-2 CASSLEGAANYGYTF
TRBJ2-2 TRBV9 CASSVDAAVNTGELFF
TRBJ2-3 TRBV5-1 CASRGRDRPTDTQYF
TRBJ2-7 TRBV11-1 CASSYSQGPYEQYF
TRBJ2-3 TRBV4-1 CASSQEGSSGMYTDTQYF